These T cell receptor beta chains were read from a single sample in a study of CD8+ T cells in alopecia areata. TCRdb keeps only in-frame clones here, not all; method: immunoSEQ multiplex PCR. The sample shows some 5,000 clones, 60% of them seen only once. Sequenced: skin. The source is a human donor with alopecia areata. CDR3s include the opening cysteine and the closing phenylalanine or tryptophan. The order of the fields is D gene, clone size, J gene, V gene, CDR3 DNA, CDR3 protein. The D gene is left open where the match is weak. Expanded clones get a size class; other rows say once, few or many, or leave the size out.

D: TRBD2
size: -
J: TRBJ2-1
V: TRBV7-3
DNA: TGTGCCAGCAGCTATGGGACTAGCGGGGGGAAAAGCTCCTACAATGAGCAGTTCTTC
CDR3: CASSYGTSGGKSSYNEQFF

D: -
size: -
J: TRBJ1-2
V: TRBV4-3
DNA: TGCGCCAGCAGCCAAGAACGGACTTACACCTTC
CDR3: CASSQERTYTF

D: -
size: -
J: TRBJ2-3
V: TRBV2
DNA: TGTGCCAGCAGTGTTGAGCGCACAGATACGCAGTATTTT
CDR3: CASSVERTDTQYF

D: -
size: few
J: TRBJ2-3
V: TRBV10-1
DNA: TGCGCCAGCAGTGACATCGGGGCTAGCACAGATACGCAGTATTTT
CDR3: CASSDIGASTDTQYF

D: TRBD1
size: -
J: TRBJ2-7
V: TRBV10-2
DNA: TGCGCCAGCAGTGAGCCCGGACAGGGCTCCTACGAGCAGTACTTC
CDR3: CASSEPGQGSYEQYF

D: TRBD1
size: -
J: TRBJ2-5
V: TRBV7-9
DNA: TGTGCCAGCAGCTTAGAGAGAAGCGGACAGGGGATAAAGGAGACCCAGTACTTC
CDR3: CASSLERSGQGIKETQYF

D: TRBD1
size: -
J: TRBJ1-5
V: TRBV27
DNA: TGTGCCAGCAGTTTAGACCCAGGGGGCGCGAATCAGCCCCAGCATTTT
CDR3: CASSLDPGGANQPQHF

D: -
size: -
J: TRBJ2-1
V: TRBV4-1
DNA: TGCGCCAGCAGCACCCCCCCAAAGGGGCCCACCACGGATGAGCAGTTCTTC
CDR3: CASSTPPKGPTTDEQFF

D: -
size: -
J: TRBJ2-7
V: TRBV2
DNA: TGTGCCAGCAAGGGGGAAGGGAGGCTCTACGAGCAGTACTTC
CDR3: CASKGEGRLYEQYF

D: TRBD2
size: once
J: TRBJ2-7
V: TRBV2
DNA: TGTGCCAGCAGTGGTTTGATTCCGGCGGGGGGAAAACCTCCTAACGAGCAGTACTTC
CDR3: CASSGLIPAGGKPPNEQYF

D: TRBD2
size: -
J: TRBJ2-2
V: TRBV19
DNA: TGTGCCAGTAGGGGGACTAGCGGGGCTACCGGGGAGCTGTTTTTT
CDR3: CASRGTSGATGELFF

D: -
size: medium-sized
J: TRBJ2-6
V: TRBV4-1
DNA: TGCGCCAGCAGCCAAGTGACACAGTCTGGGGCCAACGTCCTGACTTTC
CDR3: CASSQVTQSGANVLTF

D: -
size: -
J: TRBJ2-1
V: TRBV29-1
DNA: TGCAGCGTTGAAGATGGGGGTGAGCAGTTCTTC
CDR3: CSVEDGGEQFF

D: -
size: -
J: TRBJ1-1
V: TRBV19
DNA: TGTGCCAGTAGTCAGGGGATGAACACTGAAGCTTTCTTT
CDR3: CASSQGMNTEAFF

D: -
size: -
J: TRBJ2-7
V: TRBV28
DNA: TGTGCCAGCAGCCAATCCAAGGCGCCGAGCTCCTACGAGCAGTACTTC
CDR3: CASSQSKAPSSYEQYF

D: -
size: -
J: TRBJ2-1
V: TRBV19
DNA: TGTGCCAGTAGTAGATCGCAGGGGACGAACTACAATGAGCAGTTCTTC
CDR3: CASSRSQGTNYNEQFF

D: -
size: few
J: TRBJ2-4
V: TRBV7-9
DNA: TGTGCCAGCAGCCGGGGGCGACAGAGCAAAAACATTCAGTACTTC
CDR3: CASSRGRQSKNIQYF

D: -
size: -
J: TRBJ1-5
V: TRBV5-1
DNA: TGCGCCAGCAGCTTGGGAGATTTAGGTCAGCCCCAGCATTTT
CDR3: CASSLGDLGQPQHF

D: TRBD1
size: -
J: TRBJ1-4
V: TRBV28
DNA: TGTGCCAGCACTTCTCCCACGGGACAGCTTAATGAAAAACTGTTTTTT
CDR3: CASTSPTGQLNEKLFF